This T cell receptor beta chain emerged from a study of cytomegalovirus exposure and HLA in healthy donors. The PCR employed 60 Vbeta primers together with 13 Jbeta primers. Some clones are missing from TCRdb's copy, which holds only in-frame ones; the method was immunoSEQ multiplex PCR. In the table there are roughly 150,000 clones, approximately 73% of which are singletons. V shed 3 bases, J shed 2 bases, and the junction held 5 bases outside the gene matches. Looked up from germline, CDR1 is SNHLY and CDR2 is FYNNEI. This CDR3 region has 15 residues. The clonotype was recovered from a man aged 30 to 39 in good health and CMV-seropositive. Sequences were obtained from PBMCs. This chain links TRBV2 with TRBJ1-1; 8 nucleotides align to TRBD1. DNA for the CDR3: TGTGCCAGCAGTGAGGGACAGGCCAAAAACACTGAAGCTTTCTTT. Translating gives CASSEGQAKNTEAFF.